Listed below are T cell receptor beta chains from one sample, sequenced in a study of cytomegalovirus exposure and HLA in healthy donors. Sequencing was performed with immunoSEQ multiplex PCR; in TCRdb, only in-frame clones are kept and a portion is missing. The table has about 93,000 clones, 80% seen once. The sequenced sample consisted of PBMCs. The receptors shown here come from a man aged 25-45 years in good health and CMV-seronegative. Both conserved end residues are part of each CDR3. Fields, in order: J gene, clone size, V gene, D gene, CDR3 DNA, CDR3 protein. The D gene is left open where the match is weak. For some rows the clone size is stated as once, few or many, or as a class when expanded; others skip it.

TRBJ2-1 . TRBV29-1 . TGCAGCGTTGACTCCACAGCTGACAATGAGCAGTTCTTC CSVDSTADNEQFF
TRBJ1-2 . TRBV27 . TGTGCCAGCAGTTTTGACAGGAGCTATGGCTACACCTTC CASSFDRSYGYTF
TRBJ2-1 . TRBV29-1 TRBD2 TGCAGCGTTGAGCTAGCGGCCTACAATGAGCAGTTCTTC CSVELAAYNEQFF
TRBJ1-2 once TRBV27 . TGTGCCAGCAGTCCCGTCGGCGGGGGTTATAGGTATGGCTACACCTTC CASSPVGGGYRYGYTF
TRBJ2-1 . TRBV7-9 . TGTGCCAGCAGCCCACCCCTAGGGGTAGCGGATTACAATGAGCAGTTCTTC CASSPPLGVADYNEQFF
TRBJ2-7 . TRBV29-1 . TGCAGCGTTGTGAGGACTCTTCCTTACGAGCAGTACTTC CSVVRTLPYEQYF
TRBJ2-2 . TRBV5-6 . TGTGCCAGCAGCTTGATCGGCCTCAGGGCCGGGGAGCTGTTTTTT CASSLIGLRAGELFF
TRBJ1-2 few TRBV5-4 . TGTGCCGGGTCACTCGGGGGGCCCAACTATGGCTACACCTTC CAGSLGGPNYGYTF
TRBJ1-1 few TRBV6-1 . TGTGCCAGCAGTGAAATGAACGAGGGCACTGAAGCTTTCTTT CASSEMNEGTEAFF
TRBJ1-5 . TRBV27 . TGTGCCAGCAGTTCCCTTCGGCAGGGCGGTCAGCCCCAGCATTTT CASSSLRQGGQPQHF
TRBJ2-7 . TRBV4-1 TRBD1 TGCGCCAGCAGCCAATCACCGGGACAGGGGTACGAGCAGTACTTC CASSQSPGQGYEQYF
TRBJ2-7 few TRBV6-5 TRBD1 TGTGCCAGCAGTGTCGGGACAGGCACCTACGAGCAGTACTTC CASSVGTGTYEQYF
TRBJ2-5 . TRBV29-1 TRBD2 TGCAGCGTTGACGGCGGGGGGGGGCAAGAGACCCAGTACTTC CSVDGGGGQETQYF
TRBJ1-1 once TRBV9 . TGTGCCAGCAGCGCCTCTGTGTCTCCCACTGAAGCTTTCTTT CASSASVSPTEAFF
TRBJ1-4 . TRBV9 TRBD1 TGTGCCAGCAGCGGGACAGGGGGCCCAACTAATGAAAAACTGTTTTTT CASSGTGGPTNEKLFF
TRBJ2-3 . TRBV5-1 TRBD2 TGCGCCAGCAGCTCGGGACTAGCGGGAGCCGCAGATACGCAGTATTTT CASSSGLAGAADTQYF
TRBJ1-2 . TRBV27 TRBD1 TGTGCCAGCAGGATGACAGGGGGCGGAGGCTATGGCTACACCTTC CASRMTGGGGYGYTF
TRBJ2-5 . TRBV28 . TGTGCCAGCAGTGTCACTGGAGAGACCCAGTACTTC CASSVTGETQYF
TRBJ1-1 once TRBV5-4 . TGTGCCAGCAGCGGGTGGGGTGGAGGCTCTGAAGCTTTCTTT CASSGWGGGSEAFF
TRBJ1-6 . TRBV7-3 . TGTGCCAGCAGCTCGGAGGGGCAGAGGAATTCACCCCTCCACTTT CASSSEGQRNSPLHF
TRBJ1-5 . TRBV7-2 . TGTGCCAGCAATTTCGGGCAGGGTAGCAATCAGCCCCAGCATTTT CASNFGQGSNQPQHF
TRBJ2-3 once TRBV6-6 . TGTGCCAGCAGTTATCAACGGGGAGATACGCAGTATTTT CASSYQRGDTQYF
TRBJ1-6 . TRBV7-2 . TGTGCCAGCAGCTTAGTCAGGCTTGGACTACTGACGCGTTCACCCCTCCACTTT CASSLVRLGLLTRSPLHF
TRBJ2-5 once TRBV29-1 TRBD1 TGCAGCGTGGACAGGGTAGAGACCCAGTACTTC CSVDRVETQYF
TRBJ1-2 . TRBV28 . TGTGCCAGCAGTTTCTCTGGGCGGGCCTATGGCTACACCTTC CASSFSGRAYGYTF
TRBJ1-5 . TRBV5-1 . TGCGCCAGCAGCTTGGCGGGGGTAGGGCAGCCCCAGCATTTT CASSLAGVGQPQHF
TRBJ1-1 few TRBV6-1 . TGTGCCAGCAGATACAGCATGAACACTGAAGCTTTCTTT CASRYSMNTEAFF
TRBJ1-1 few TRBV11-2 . TGTGCCAGCAGCGCGGGACTCCCCATCGGGACTGAAGCTTTCTTT CASSAGLPIGTEAFF